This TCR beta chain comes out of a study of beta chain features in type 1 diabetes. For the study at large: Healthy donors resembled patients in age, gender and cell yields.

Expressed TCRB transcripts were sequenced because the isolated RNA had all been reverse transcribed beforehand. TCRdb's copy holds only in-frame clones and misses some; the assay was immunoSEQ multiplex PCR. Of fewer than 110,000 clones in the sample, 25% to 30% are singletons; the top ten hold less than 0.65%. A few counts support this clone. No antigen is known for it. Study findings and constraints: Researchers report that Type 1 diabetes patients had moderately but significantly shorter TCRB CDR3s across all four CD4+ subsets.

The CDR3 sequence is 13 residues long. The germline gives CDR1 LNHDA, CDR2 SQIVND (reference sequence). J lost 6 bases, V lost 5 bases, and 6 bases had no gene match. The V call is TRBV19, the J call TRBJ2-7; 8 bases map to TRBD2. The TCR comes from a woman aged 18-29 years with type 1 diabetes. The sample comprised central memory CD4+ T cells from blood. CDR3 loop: CASSFREGREQYF. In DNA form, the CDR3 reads TGTGCCAGTAGTTTTCGGGAGGGCCGCGAGCAGTACTTC. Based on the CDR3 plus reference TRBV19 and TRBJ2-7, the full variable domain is DGGITQSPKYLFRKEGQNVTLSCEQNLNHDAMYWYRQDPGQGLRLIYYSQIVNDFQKGDIAEGYSVSREKKESFPLTVTSAQKNPTAFYLCASSFREGREQYFGPGTRLTVT.